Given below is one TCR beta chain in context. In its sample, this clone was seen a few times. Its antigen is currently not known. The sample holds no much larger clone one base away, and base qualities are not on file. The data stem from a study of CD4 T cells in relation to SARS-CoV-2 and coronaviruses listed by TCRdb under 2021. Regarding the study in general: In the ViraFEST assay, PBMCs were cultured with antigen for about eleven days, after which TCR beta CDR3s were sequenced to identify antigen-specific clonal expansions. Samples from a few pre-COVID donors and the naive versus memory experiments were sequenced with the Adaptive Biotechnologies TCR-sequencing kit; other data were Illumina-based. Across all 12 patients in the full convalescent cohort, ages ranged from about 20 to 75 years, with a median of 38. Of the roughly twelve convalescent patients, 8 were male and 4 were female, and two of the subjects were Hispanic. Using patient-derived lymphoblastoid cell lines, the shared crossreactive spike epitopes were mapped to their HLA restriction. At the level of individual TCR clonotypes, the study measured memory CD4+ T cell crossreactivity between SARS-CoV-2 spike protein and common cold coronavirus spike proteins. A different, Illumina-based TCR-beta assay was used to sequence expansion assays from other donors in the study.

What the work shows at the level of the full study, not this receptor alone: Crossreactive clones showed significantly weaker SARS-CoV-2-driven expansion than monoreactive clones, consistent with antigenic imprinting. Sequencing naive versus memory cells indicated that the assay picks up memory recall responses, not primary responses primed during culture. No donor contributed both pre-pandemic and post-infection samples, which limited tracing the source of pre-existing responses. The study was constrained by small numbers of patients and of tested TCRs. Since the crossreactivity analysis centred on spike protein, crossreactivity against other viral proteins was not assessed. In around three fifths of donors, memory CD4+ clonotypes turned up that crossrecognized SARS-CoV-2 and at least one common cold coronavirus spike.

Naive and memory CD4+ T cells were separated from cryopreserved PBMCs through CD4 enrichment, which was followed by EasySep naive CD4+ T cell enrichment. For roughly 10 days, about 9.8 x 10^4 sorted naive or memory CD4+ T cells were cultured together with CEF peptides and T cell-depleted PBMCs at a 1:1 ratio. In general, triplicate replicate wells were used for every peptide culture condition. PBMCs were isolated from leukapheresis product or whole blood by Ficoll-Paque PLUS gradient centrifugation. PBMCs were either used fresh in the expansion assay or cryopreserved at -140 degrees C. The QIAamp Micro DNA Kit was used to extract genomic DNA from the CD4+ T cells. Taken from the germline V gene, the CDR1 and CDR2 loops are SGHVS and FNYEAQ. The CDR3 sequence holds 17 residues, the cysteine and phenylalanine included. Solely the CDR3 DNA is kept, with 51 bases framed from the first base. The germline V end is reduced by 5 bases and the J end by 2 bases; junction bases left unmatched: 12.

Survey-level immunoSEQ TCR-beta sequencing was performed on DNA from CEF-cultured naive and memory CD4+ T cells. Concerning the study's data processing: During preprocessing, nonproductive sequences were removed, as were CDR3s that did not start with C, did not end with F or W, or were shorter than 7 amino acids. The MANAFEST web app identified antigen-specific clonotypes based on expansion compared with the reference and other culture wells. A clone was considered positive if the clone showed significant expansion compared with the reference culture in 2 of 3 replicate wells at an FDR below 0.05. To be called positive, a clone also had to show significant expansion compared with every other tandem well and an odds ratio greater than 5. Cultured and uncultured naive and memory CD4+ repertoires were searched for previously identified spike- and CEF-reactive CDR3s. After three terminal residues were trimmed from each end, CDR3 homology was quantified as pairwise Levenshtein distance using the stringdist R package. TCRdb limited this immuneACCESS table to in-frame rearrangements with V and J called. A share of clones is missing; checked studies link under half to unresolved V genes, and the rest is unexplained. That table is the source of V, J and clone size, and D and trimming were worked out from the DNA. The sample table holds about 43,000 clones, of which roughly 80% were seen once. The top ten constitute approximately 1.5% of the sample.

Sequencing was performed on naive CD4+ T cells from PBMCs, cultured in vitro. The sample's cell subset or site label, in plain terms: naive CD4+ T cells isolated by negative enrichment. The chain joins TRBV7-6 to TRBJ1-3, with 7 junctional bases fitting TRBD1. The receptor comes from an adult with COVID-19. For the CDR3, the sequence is CASSGRGTGDAGNTIYF. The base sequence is TGTGCCAGCAGCGGAAGAGGTACAGGGGACGCTGGAAACACCATATATTTT.